Following are 18 T cell receptor beta chains from one sample sequenced in a study of blood T cell repertoires in COVID-19. TCRdb keeps only in-frame clones here, not all; method: immunoSEQ multiplex PCR. Among around 120,000 clones listed, about four fifths were seen once. Sequencing input: peripheral blood. The source of these receptors is a man in his sixties or seventies with acute or convalescent COVID-19.

This clone appeared a few times. The J gene is TRBJ1-1, the V gene TRBV29-1, with D unresolved. This CDR3 contains 12 residues. V dropped 1 base and J dropped 1 base, with 4 bases sitting between them. Germline values: CDR1 SQVTM, CDR2 ANQGSEA. As DNA, the CDR3 is TGCAGCGTTGAAGGCAGGAACACTGAAGCTTTCTTT. Its protein product is CSVEGRNTEAFF.

CDR3 region: CASSLGQGDAFF. The CDR3 bases are TGTGCCAGCAGCTTAGGACAGGGAGACGCTTTCTTT. The chain recombines TRBV11-2 with TRBJ1-1; 7 nucleotides agree with TRBD1. This CDR3 is 12 amino acids long. Germline CDR1 SGHAT, CDR2 FQNNGV. The V gene end was trimmed by 1 base and the J gene end by 11 bases; junction bases not matched to a gene: 4.

The chain uses TRBV20-1 and TRBJ1-3, with D unresolved. CDR1 is DFQATT, CDR2 SNEGSKA, per germline (reference sequence). This CDR3 is built from 13 residues. V was trimmed by 3 bases and J by 5 bases, leaving 11 bases between them. CDR3: CSASPGTRNTIYF. In nucleotides, the CDR3 is TGCAGTGCTAGTCCGGGAACGAGAAACACCATATATTTT.

The V call is TRBV3-1 (or the pseudogene TRBV3-2), the J call TRBJ2-5; D perhaps matches TRBD2 (6 bases). Germline V CDR1 and CDR2: LGHDT, YNNKEL (reference sequence). There are 13 residues in the CDR3. V lost 3 bases and J 2 bases, leaving 7 bases between the germline ends. Here the CDR3 reads CASSQTRQETQYF. CDR3 DNA sequence: TGTGCCAGCAGCCAGACTAGACAAGAGACCCAGTACTTC.

The rearrangement joins TRBV7-2 to TRBJ1-3; a possible D gene is TRBD1 (5 bases). The V gene lost 2 bases and the J gene lost 4 bases, with 9 bases spanning the gap. Germline assignment: CDR1 SGHTA and CDR2 FQGNSA. The CDR3 covers 14 residues. The chain's CDR3 is CASSLIRQGNTIYF. The CDR3 bases are TGTGCCAGCAGCTTAATCAGACAGGGAAACACCATATATTTT.

The chain uses TRBV11-2 and TRBJ1-1; 7 positions match TRBD1. V lost 6 bases and J lost 1; bases outside the gene matches: 2. Germline CDR1 is SGHAT and CDR2 is FQNNGV. This CDR3 region has 13 residues. The CDR3 spells CASRRTGNTEAFF. In DNA, the CDR3 is TGTGCCAGCAGACGGACAGGGAACACTGAAGCTTTCTTT.

The chain has TRBV6-5 and TRBJ1-2, with D perhaps matching TRBD1 (6 bases). The ends were cut back, 6 bases at V and 2 bases at J, with 10 bases in the middle. Germline V CDR1 and CDR2: MNHEY, SVGAGI. The CDR3 consists of 13 residues. CDR3: CASSPDRNYGYTF. The CDR3 nucleotides are TGTGCCAGCAGCCCGGACAGAAACTATGGCTACACCTTC.

This clone appeared a few times. The V gene is TRBV30, the J gene TRBJ1-3; D is undetermined. V was shortened by 1 base and J by 0 bases, with 7 bases between the two germline ends. Germline lookup yields CDR1 GTSNPN and CDR2 SVGIG (reference sequence). The CDR3 totals 14 residues. The CDR3 DNA follows: TGTGCCTGGAGTGACGGCGGCTCTGGAAACACCATATATTTT. As protein: CAWSDGGSGNTIYF. The full variable domain, in which reference TRBV30 and TRBJ1-3 provide the parts outside the CDR3, is SQTIHQWPATLVQPVGSPLSLECTVEGTSNPNLYWYRQAAGRGLQLLFYSVGIGQISSEVPQNLSASRPQDRQFILSSKKLLLSDSGFYLCAWSDGGSGNTIYFGEGSWLTVV.

The rearrangement links TRBV28 to TRBJ2-4; tentative D call: TRBD1 (6 bases). Germline CDR1 and CDR2: MDHEN and SYDVKM. Deletions cut 6 bases from V and 1 base from J, with 7 bases between. CDR3 length: 13 amino acids. CDR3: CASRGAAKNIQYF. The CDR3 DNA is TGTGCCAGCAGGGGGGCGGCCAAAAACATTCAGTACTTC.

The J gene is TRBJ2-4, the V gene TRBV29-1, with TRBD1 matching over 10 bases. J lost 7 bases, V lost 3 bases, and 6 bases had no gene match. Germline V gene sequence: CDR1 SQVTM, CDR2 ANQGSEA. This CDR3 contains 14 residues. For the CDR3, the DNA is TGCAGCGTTGAGGGGGGACAGGGGAGGAACATTCAGTACTTC. Translated, it gives CSVEGGQGRNIQYF.

This clone was seen only once. The chain couples TRBV5-4 to TRBJ2-3; 7 nucleotides agree with TRBD1. Losses at the gene ends were 3 bases for V and 8 bases for J; bases not matched to a gene: 6. Germline CDR1 and CDR2: SGHNT and YYREEE (reference sequence). The CDR3 is 13 amino acids. CDR3 sequence reads: CASSWGQFGTQYF. DNA for the CDR3: TGTGCCAGCAGCTGGGGACAGTTCGGTACGCAGTATTTT.

This chain uses TRBV29-1 with TRBJ2-2; a possible D gene is TRBD1 (5 bases). Trimming pared 7 bases from V and 3 bases from J, leaving 12 bases between. The CDR3 spans 13 residues. Per germline, CDR1 SQVTM and CDR2 ANQGSEA. The CDR3 coding sequence is TGCAGCGACCAGGGTTCCGACACCGGGGAGCTGTTTTTT. Its translation: CSDQGSDTGELFF.

This clone was found a few times. The chain carries TRBV7-2 and TRBJ1-1; 8 bases are shared with TRBD1. The germline CDR1 and CDR2 sequences are SGHTA and FQGNSA. The V and J ends lost 5 bases and 6 bases, in that order; junction bases with no gene match: 8. The CDR3 has 14 residues. The CDR3 DNA follows: TGTGCCAGCAGCACCTGGACAGGGCTAGCTGAAGCTTTCTTT. Residues: CASSTWTGLAEAFF.

This clone was seen more than once but under ten times. V and J are TRBV6-5 and TRBJ2-2; weak D call: TRBD1 (5 bases). The germline V and J ends were trimmed by 5 bases and 5 bases, with 15 bases remaining between them. Germline CDR1 MNHEY, CDR2 SVGAGI. The CDR3 runs to 15 residues. CDR3 loop: CASSPRKTETGELFF. The CDR3 nucleotides are TGTGCCAGCAGTCCACGAAAGACAGAGACCGGGGAGCTGTTTTTT.

The chain carries TRBV18 and TRBJ2-7, with 9 bases matching TRBD2. CDR1 and CDR2 (germline): KGHSH, LQKENI. The J segment lost 8 bases and the V segment lost 5 bases, leaving 10 bases of the junction unmatched. This CDR3 has 14 amino acids. CDR3 sequence reads: CASSTSGGGAQQYF. The CDR3 region has the DNA TGTGCCAGCTCAACCAGTGGCGGGGGGGCTCAGCAGTACTTC.

The V and J genes are TRBV27 and TRBJ1-4; D unclear. Germline CDR1 and CDR2: MNHEY and SMNVEV (reference sequence). Trimming shortened V by 5 bases and J by 0 bases, and 7 bases separated the two germline ends. The CDR3 has 14 residues. The CDR3 sequence: CASSPRPTNEKLFF. The CDR3 nucleotides read TGTGCCAGCAGTCCCCGTCCAACTAATGAAAAACTGTTTTTT. Full variable domain (remainder filled in from reference TRBV27 and TRBJ1-4): EAQVTQNPRYLITVTGKKLTVTCSQNMNHEYMSWYRQDPGLGLRQIYYSMNVEVTDKGDVPEGYKVSRKEKRNFPLILESPSPNQTSLYFCASSPRPTNEKLFFGSGTQLSVL.

This rearrangement joins TRBV3-1 (or the pseudogene TRBV3-2) to TRBJ1-2; unclear D gene. CDR1 is LGHDT and CDR2 is YNNKEL in the germline V gene (reference sequence). The V end was cut by 4 bases, the J end by 6 bases, with 15 bases between. The CDR3 has 14 residues. CDR3 residues: CASSRPADLDGYTF. CDR3 DNA sequence: TGTGCCAGCAGCCGGCCGGCGGATCTTGATGGCTACACCTTC.

The rearrangement joins TRBV5-1 to TRBJ2-5; 8 nucleotides line up with TRBD1. V gave up 5 bases and J gave up 5 bases; unmatched junction bases: 17. The CDR3 contains 17 residues. Germline values: CDR1 SGHRS, CDR2 YFSETQ. This chain's CDR3 is CASREPRGQRALETQYF. In DNA form, the CDR3 reads TGCGCCAGCAGGGAACCCAGGGGGCAAAGGGCATTGGAGACCCAGTACTTC.